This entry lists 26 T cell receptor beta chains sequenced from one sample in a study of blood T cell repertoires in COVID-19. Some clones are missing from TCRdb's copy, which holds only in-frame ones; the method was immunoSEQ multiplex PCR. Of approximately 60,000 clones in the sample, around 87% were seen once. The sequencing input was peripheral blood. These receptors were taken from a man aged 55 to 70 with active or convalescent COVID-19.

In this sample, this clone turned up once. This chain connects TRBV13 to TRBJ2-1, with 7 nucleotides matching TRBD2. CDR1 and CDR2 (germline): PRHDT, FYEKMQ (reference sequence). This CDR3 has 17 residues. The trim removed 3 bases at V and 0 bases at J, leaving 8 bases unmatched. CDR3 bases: TGTGCCAGCAGCTTGGCGGCTAGCGGTTACTCCTACAATGAGCAGTTCTTC. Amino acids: CASSLAASGYSYNEQFF.

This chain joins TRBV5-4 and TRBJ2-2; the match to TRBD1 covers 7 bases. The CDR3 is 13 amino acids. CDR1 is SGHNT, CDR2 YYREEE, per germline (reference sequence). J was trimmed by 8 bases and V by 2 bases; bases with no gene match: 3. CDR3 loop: CASSLGGRGELFF. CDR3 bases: TGTGCCAGCAGCTTAGGGGGCAGGGGGGAGCTGTTTTTT.

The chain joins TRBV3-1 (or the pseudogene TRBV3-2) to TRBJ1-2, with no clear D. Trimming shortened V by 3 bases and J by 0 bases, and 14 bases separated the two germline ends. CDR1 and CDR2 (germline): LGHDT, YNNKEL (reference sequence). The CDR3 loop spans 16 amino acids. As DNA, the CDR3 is TGTGCCAGCAGCCAGGTCCCATCTATAACTAACTATGGCTACACCTTC. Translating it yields CASSQVPSITNYGYTF.

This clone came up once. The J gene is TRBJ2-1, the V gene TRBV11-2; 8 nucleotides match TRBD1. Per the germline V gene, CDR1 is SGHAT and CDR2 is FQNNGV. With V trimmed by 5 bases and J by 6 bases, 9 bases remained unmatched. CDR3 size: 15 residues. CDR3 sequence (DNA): TGTGCCAGCAGCCTGACAGGGGACGCTAGCAATGAGCAGTTCTTC. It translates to CASSLTGDASNEQFF.

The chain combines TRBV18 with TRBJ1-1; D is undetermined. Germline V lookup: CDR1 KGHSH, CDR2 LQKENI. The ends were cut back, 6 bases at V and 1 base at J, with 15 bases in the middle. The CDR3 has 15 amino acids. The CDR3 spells CASSPFGVGNTEAFF. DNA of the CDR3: TGTGCCAGCTCTCCATTCGGAGTAGGGAACACTGAAGCTTTCTTT. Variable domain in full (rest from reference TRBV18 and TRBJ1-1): NAGVMQNPRHLVRRRGQEARLRCSPMKGHSHVYWYRQLPEEGLKFMVYLQKENIIDESGMPKERFSAEFPKEGPSILRIQQVVRGDSAAYFCASSPFGVGNTEAFFGQGTRLTVV.

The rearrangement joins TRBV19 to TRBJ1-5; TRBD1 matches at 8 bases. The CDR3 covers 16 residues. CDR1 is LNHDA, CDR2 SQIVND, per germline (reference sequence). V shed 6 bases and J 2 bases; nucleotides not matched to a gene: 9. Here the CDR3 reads CASRSTQGAGNQPQHF. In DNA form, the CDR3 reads TGTGCCAGTAGAAGTACCCAGGGGGCTGGCAATCAGCCCCAGCATTTT.

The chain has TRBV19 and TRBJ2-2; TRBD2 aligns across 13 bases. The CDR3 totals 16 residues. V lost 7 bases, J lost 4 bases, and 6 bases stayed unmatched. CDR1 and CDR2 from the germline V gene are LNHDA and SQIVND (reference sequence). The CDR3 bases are TGTGCCAGTATGAAGACTAGCGGGGGGACCACCGGGGAGCTGTTTTTT. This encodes CASMKTSGGTTGELFF.

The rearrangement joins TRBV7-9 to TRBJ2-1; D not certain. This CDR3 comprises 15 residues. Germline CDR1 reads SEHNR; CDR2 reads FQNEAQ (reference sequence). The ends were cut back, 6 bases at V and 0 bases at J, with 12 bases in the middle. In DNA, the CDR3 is TGTGCCAGCAGTTTCGACACAAGCTCCTACAATGAGCAGTTCTTC. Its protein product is CASSFDTSSYNEQFF.

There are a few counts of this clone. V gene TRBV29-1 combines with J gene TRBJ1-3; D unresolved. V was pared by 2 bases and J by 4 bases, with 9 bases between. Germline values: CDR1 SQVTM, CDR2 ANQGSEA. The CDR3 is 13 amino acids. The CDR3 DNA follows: TGCAGCGTTGAAATGACACGAGGAAACACCATATATTTT. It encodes CSVEMTRGNTIYF.

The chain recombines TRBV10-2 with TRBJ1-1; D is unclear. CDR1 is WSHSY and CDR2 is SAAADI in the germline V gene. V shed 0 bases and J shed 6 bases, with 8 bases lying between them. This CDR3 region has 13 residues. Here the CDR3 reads CASSESLFAEAFF. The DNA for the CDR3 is TGCGCCAGCAGTGAGTCCCTGTTTGCTGAAGCTTTCTTT.

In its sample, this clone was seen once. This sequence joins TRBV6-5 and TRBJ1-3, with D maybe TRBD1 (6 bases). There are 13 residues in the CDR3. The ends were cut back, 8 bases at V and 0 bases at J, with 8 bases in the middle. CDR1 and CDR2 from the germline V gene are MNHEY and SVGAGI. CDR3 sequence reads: CASRRGSGNTIYF. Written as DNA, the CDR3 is TGTGCCAGCCGCAGGGGCTCTGGAAACACCATATATTTT.

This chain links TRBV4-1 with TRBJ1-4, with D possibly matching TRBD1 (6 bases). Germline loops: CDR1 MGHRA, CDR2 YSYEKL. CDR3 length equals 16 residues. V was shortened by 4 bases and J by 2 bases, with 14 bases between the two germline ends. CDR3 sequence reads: CASSRGRTATNEKLFF. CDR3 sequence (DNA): TGCGCCAGCAGCCGTGGCCGGACAGCTACTAATGAAAAACTGTTTTTT.

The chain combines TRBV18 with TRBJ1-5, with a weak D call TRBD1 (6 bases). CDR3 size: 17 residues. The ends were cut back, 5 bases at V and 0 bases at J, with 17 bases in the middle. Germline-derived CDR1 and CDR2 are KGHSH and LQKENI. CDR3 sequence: CASSSRGGGYSNQPQHF. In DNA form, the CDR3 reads TGTGCCAGCTCATCAAGGGGGGGAGGTTATAGCAATCAGCCCCAGCATTTT.

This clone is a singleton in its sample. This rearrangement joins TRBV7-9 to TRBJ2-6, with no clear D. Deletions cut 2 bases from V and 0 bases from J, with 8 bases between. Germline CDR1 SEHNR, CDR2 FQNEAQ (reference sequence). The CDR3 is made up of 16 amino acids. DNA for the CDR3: TGTGCCAGCAGCTTAAAGTTGAGCTCTGGGGCCAACGTCCTGACTTTC. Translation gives CASSLKLSSGANVLTF. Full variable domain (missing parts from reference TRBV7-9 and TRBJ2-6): DTGVSQNPRHKITKRGQNVTFRCDPISEHNRLYWYRQTLGQGPEFLTYFQNEAQLEKSRLLSDRFSAERPKGSFSTLEIQRTEQGDSAMYLCASSLKLSSGANVLTFGAGSRLTVL.

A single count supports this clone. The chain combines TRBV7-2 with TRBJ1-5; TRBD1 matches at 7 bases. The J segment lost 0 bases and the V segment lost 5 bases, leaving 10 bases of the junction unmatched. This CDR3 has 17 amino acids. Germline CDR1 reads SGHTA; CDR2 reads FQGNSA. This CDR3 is CASSETSTGRSNQPQHF. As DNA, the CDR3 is TGTGCCAGCAGCGAAACATCGACAGGGCGTAGCAATCAGCCCCAGCATTTT.

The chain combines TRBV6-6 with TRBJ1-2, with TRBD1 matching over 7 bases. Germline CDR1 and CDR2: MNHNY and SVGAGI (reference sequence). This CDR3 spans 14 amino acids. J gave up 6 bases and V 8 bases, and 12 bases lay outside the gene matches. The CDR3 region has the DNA TGTGCCAGCGAAGGGACAGATCTAAAGGATGGCTACACCTTC. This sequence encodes CASEGTDLKDGYTF.

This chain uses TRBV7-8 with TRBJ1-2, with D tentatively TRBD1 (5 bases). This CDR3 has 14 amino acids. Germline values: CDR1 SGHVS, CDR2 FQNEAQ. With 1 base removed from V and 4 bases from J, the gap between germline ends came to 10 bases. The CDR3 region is CASSLGGTVYGYTF. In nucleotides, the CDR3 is TGTGCCAGCAGCTTAGGGGGCACGGTCTATGGCTACACCTTC.

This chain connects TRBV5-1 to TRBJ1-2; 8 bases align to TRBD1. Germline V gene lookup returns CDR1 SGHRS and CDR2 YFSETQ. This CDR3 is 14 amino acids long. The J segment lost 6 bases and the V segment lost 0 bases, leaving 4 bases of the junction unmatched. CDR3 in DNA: TGCGCCAGCAGCTTGGCCCAGGGGGCAGATGGCTACACCTTC. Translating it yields CASSLAQGADGYTF.

CDR3 protein: CASSLGQGGRNTEAFF. The CDR3 region has the DNA TGTGCCAGCAGCTTGGGACAGGGGGGTAGGAACACTGAAGCTTTCTTT. The chain joins TRBV2 to TRBJ1-1; TRBD1 matches at 11 bases. V dropped 6 bases and J dropped 1; count of bases not matched to a gene: 7. The CDR3 contains 16 residues. Germline V gives CDR1 SNHLY, CDR2 FYNNEI. Full variable domain (rest looked up from reference TRBV2 and TRBJ1-1): EPEVTQTPSHQVTQMGQEVILRCVPISNHLYFYWYRQILGQKVEFLVSFYNNEISEKSEIFDDQFSVERPDGSNFTLKIRSTKLEDSAMYFCASSLGQGGRNTEAFFGQGTRLTVV.

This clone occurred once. CDR3 sequence: CASSLEGTRTDTQYF. CDR3 DNA sequence: TGTGCCAGCAGCCTAGAAGGGACTCGCACAGATACGCAGTATTTT. V usage is TRBV6-5 and J usage is TRBJ2-3; weak D call: TRBD2 (6 bases). Germline V CDR1 and CDR2: MNHEY, SVGAGI. V was cut by 6 bases and J by 1 base, with 14 bases left in between. This CDR3 spans 15 amino acids.

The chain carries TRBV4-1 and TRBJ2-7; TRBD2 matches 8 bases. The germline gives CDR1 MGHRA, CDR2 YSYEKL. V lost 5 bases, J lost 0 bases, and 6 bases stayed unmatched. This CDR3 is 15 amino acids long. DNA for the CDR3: TGCGCCAGCAGCGGGACTAGGGGACTCTCCTACGAGCAGTACTTC. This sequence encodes CASSGTRGLSYEQYF.

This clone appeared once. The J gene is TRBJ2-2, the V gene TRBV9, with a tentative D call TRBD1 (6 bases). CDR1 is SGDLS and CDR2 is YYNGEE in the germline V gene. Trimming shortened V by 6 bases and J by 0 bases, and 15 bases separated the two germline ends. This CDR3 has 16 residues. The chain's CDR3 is CASTRMGASNTGELFF. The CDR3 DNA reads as TGTGCCAGCACCAGGATGGGGGCTTCGAACACCGGGGAGCTGTTTTTT.

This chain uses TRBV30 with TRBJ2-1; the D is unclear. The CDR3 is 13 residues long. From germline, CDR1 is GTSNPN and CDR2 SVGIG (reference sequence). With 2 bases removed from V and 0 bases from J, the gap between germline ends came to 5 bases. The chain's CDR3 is CAWSPSSYNEQFF. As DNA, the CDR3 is TGTGCCTGGAGTCCGAGCTCCTACAATGAGCAGTTCTTC.

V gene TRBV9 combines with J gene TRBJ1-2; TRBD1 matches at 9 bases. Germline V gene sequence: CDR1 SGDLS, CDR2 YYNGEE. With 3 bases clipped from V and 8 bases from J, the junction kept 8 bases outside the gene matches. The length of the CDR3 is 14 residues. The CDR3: CASSGTGTGPGYTF. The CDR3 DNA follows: TGTGCCAGCAGCGGAACCGGGACAGGGCCCGGCTACACCTTC.

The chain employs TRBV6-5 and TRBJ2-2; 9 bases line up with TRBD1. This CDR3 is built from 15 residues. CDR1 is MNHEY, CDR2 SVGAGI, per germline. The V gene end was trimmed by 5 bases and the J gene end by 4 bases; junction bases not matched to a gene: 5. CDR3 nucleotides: TGTGCCAGCAGTCCACAGGGGGCGCCCACCGGGGAGCTGTTTTTT. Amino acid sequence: CASSPQGAPTGELFF.

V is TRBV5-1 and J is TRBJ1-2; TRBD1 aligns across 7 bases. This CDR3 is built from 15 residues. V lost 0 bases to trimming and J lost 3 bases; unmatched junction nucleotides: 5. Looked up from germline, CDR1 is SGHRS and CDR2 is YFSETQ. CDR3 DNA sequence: TGCGCCAGCAGCTTGGATGTAGGGGGCTACTATGGCTACACCTTC. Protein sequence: CASSLDVGGYYGYTF.